These 6 T cell receptor beta chains originate from one sample sequenced in a study of shared clonotypes between healthy human individuals. Profiled with immunoSEQ multiplex PCR; TCRdb holds only in-frame clones, not every one. This sample has around 1.1 million clones; around 82% occur once, and the top ten carry roughly 0.57%. Source material: memory CD4+ T cells from PBMCs. Subset indicated: CD45RA-negative fraction. The receptors originated from a man aged 18 to 29 in good health. Some clones in this sample may be carry-over from other donors' samples.

This clone was counted ten times or more. Other DNA sequences in this sample translate to the same CDR3. This chain joins TRBV7-2 and TRBJ2-2; D possibly corresponds to TRBD1 (6 bases). Trimming took off 3 bases at V and 3 bases at J, with 8 bases between the two ends. In germline, CDR1 is SGHTA, CDR2 FQGNSA. The CDR3 has 14 amino acids. The CDR3 protein is CASSFSGDTGELFF. The CDR3 nucleotides read TGTGCCAGCAGCTTTTCAGGGGACACCGGGGAGCTGTTTTTT.

This chain joins TRBV27 and TRBJ1-1, with D unresolved. Trimming removed 4 bases at V and 4 bases at J, with 13 bases between. The CDR3 consists of 14 residues. Germline lookup yields CDR1 MNHEY and CDR2 SMNVEV (reference sequence). The CDR3 protein is CASSSREKGTEAFF. The CDR3 DNA follows: TGTGCCAGCAGTTCGCGAGAAAAGGGCACTGAAGCTTTCTTT.

This clone was recorded once. This chain connects TRBV5-1 to TRBJ2-3, with a possible D match to TRBD1 (5 bases). CDR1 is SGHRS, CDR2 YFSETQ, per germline. The V gene lost 1 base and the J gene lost 3 bases, with 12 bases spanning the gap. This CDR3 region has 15 residues. CDR3 residues: CASSLTPRQTDTQYF. CDR3 in DNA: TGCGCCAGCAGCTTGACCCCTCGACAGACAGATACGCAGTATTTT. Drawing the rest from reference TRBV5-1 and TRBJ2-3, the complete variable domain is KAGVTQTPRYLIKTRGQQVTLSCSPISGHRSVSWYQQTPGQGLQFLFEYFSETQRNKGNFPGRFSGRQFSNSRSEMNVSTLELGDSALYLCASSLTPRQTDTQYFGPGTRLTVL.

This chain connects TRBV9 to TRBJ2-6, with D possibly being TRBD1 (5 bases). The CDR3 sequence is 18 residues long. Germline V gene lookup returns CDR1 SGDLS and CDR2 YYNGEE. V was shortened by 5 bases and J by 0 bases, with 18 bases between the two germline ends. The CDR3: CASSGAAASYSGANVLTF. CDR3 in DNA: TGTGCCAGCAGTGGGGCGGCAGCCTCTTACTCTGGGGCCAACGTCCTGACTTTC. Drawing the rest from reference TRBV9 and TRBJ2-6, the complete variable domain is DSGVTQTPKHLITATGQRVTLRCSPRSGDLSVYWYQQSLDQGLQFLIQYYNGEERAKGNILERFSAQQFPDLHSELNLSSLELGDSALYFCASSGAAASYSGANVLTFGAGSRLTVL.

The table lists this clone with a count of one. The rearrangement joins TRBV7-2 to TRBJ2-7; D is uncertain. The ends were cut back, 1 base at V and 4 bases at J, with 11 bases in the middle. Germline values: CDR1 SGHTA, CDR2 FQGNSA. CDR3 length: 14 amino acids. Written as DNA, the CDR3 is TGTGCCAGCAGCTTAGAAGGTGAAGGATACGAGCAGTACTTC. Its protein product is CASSLEGEGYEQYF.

CDR3 amino acids: CASSPAKGRKFF. The CDR3 nucleotides are TGCGCCAGCAGCCCGGCGAAAGGCCGGAAATTCTTC. The rearrangement links TRBV5-1 to TRBJ2-1; D is unclear. CDR1 is SGHRS and CDR2 is YFSETQ in the germline V gene. This CDR3 has 12 amino acids. The V gene lost 4 bases and the J gene lost 16 bases, with 18 bases spanning the gap.